This TCR beta chain was captured by sequencing in a study of CD8 T cells in Susac syndrome. About the study: Sequencing included Susac syndrome patients, roughly six of them with active disease and roughly eight in remission. When blood was collected, patients with Susac syndrome were therapy-naive, were taking corticosteroids, or were receiving intravenous immunoglobulin alone. Study results and limitations: That the number of individuals in its TCR sequencing and HLA analysis was relatively small was acknowledged by the study.

On this clonotype: Its antigen is currently unknown.

Reverse transcription of about 0.5 to 1 ug RNA used random hexamers. Amplification of TCR beta CDR3 spanned 54 Vbeta and 13 Jbeta via immunoSEQ multiplex PCR. TCRdb independently ran MiXCR on the immunoSEQ multiplex PCR reads; one entry per CDR3 protein. Seen here are tens of thousands of distinct CDR3 sequences, roughly 96% observed once, and the top ten hold 0.55% to 0.8%. The TCR originated in a human donor with Susac syndrome. Material for sequencing was CD8+ T cells from PBMCs.

CDR3 DNA: TGCAGTGCCCGGACAGGGGTCGAGCAGTACTTC. Translation: CSARTGVEQYF. The chain couples TRBV20-1 to TRBJ2-7; 9 nucleotides match TRBD1. The CDR3 length is 11 residues. The J segment lost 6 bases and the V segment lost 6 bases, leaving 3 bases of the junction unmatched. Germline CDR1 DFQATT, CDR2 SNEGSKA (reference sequence).